Listed below are T cell receptor beta chains from one sample, sequenced in a study of blood T cell repertoires in COVID-19. The protocol was immunoSEQ multiplex PCR, while the TCRdb copy is restricted to in-frame clones and leaves out a portion. The data show under 95,000 clones, with 70% to 90% seen just once and under 6% held by the top ten. Sequencing used peripheral blood. All receptors come from a middle-aged man with acute or convalescent COVID-19. Each CDR3 is given with its conserved first and last residue. D genes are given only for firm matches. Clone size is given for some rows only: seen once, a few or many times, or a class if the clone is expanded.

d_call	clone_size	v_call	j_call	cdr3_nt	cdr3_aa
TRBD1	once	TRBV6-5	TRBJ1-2	TGTGCCAGCAGTTACCGGGACAGGGAAGGGGATGGCTACACCTTC	CASSYRDREGDGYTF
TRBD1	once	TRBV2	TRBJ2-7	TGTGCCAGCAGTGAAGGGACAGGGGCCTACGAGCAGTACTTC	CASSEGTGAYEQYF
-	once	TRBV18	TRBJ2-7	TGTGCCAGCTCACCAGGACTAAGCGGACAGGCACAATATTACGAGCAGTACTTC	CASSPGLSGQAQYYEQYF
-	-	TRBV15	TRBJ1-4	TGTGCCACCAGCAGAGATCCATTGACTTCGGGAGAAAAACTGTTTTTT	CATSRDPLTSGEKLFF
TRBD2	-	TRBV9	TRBJ2-1	TGTGCCAGCAGCGTTGCGGCGGGAGTTGGTTTTTACAATGAGCAGTTCTTC	CASSVAAGVGFYNEQFF
-	-	TRBV19	TRBJ1-2	TGTGCCAGTAGCCCCCGGGACACTGATGGCTACACCTTC	CASSPRDTDGYTF
-	-	TRBV5-8	TRBJ1-1	TGTGCCAGCAGCTTAGGGACTCCAAGTACTGAAGCTTTCTTT	CASSLGTPSTEAFF
-	-	TRBV20-1	TRBJ1-1	TGCAGTGCTAGTTTTAACAGAGAAGCTTTCTTT	CSASFNREAFF
TRBD2	-	TRBV23-1	TRBJ2-1	TGCGCCAGCAGTCAATTAGCGGGAATTTGTATCAATGAGCAGTTCTTC	CASSQLAGICINEQFF
TRBD1	few	TRBV5-6	TRBJ1-5	TGTGCCAGCAGCTTGAGAGGACAGGGCCATCAGCCCCAGCATTTT	CASSLRGQGHQPQHF
TRBD2	-	TRBV4-1	TRBJ2-2	TGCGCCAGCAGCCCTTCCCTGACTAGCACAAACACCGGGGAGCTGTTTTTT	CASSPSLTSTNTGELFF
-	-	TRBV3-1/TRBV3-2	TRBJ2-1	TGTGCCAGCAGCCAAGACAGATACAATGAGCAGTTCTTC	CASSQDRYNEQFF
TRBD1	-	TRBV13	TRBJ1-2	TGTGCCAGCAGCTTGGGCGCCGGGACAGAGTATGGCTACACCTTC	CASSLGAGTEYGYTF
TRBD1	-	TRBV5-1	TRBJ1-1	TGCGCCAGCAGCGGGGACAGGGGGCGGTCTTTCTTT	CASSGDRGRSFF
TRBD1	-	TRBV11-2	TRBJ1-1	TGTGCCAGCAGCCCAGGACAGGGACGCACTGAAGCTTTCTTT	CASSPGQGRTEAFF
-	-	TRBV6-2/TRBV6-3	TRBJ1-4	TGTGCCAGCAGTTACGGCGGCGGTTTTTCGTCAACTAATGAAAAACTGTTTTTT	CASSYGGGFSSTNEKLFF
TRBD1	once	TRBV19	TRBJ1-1	TGTGCCAGTCGAGCCCAGGACAGGGGGAACACTGAAGCTTTCTTT	CASRAQDRGNTEAFF
TRBD1	once	TRBV29-1	TRBJ2-2	TGCAGCGTTGAAAGGGACAGGGTAGGGGAGCTGTTTTTT	CSVERDRVGELFF
-	-	TRBV15	TRBJ2-2	TGTGCCACCAGCAGATCCGAAGGGAGGTCTGCTGTCACCGGGGAGCTGTTTTTT	CATSRSEGRSAVTGELFF
-	-	TRBV14	TRBJ1-2	TGTGCCAGCAGCCAAGACCAAATTAAGGGGAATGGCTACACCTTC	CASSQDQIKGNGYTF